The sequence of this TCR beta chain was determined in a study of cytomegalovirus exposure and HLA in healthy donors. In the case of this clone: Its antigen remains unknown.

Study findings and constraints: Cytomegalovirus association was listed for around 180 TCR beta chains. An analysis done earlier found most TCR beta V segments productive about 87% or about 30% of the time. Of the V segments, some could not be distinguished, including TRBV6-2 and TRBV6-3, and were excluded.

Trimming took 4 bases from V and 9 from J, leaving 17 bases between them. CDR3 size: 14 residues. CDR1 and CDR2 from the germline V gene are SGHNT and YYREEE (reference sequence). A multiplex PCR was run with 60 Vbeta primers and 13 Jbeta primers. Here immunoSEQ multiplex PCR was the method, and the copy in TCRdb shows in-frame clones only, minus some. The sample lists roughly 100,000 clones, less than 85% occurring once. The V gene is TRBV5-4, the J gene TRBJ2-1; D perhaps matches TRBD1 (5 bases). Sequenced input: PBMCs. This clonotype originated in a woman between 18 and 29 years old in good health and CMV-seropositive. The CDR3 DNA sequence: TGTGCCAGCAGCCAGGACAATACGCGCACTGAGCAGTTCTTC. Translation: CASSQDNTRTEQFF.